The rows below give T cell receptor beta chains drawn from one sample of a study of cytomegalovirus exposure and HLA in healthy donors. TCRdb keeps only in-frame clones here, not all; method: immunoSEQ multiplex PCR. In the table there are roughly 150,000 clones, roughly 77% of which are singletons. Sequenced input: PBMCs. These receptors were taken from a man between 18 and 35 years old in good health and CMV-seropositive. Both conserved end residues are part of each CDR3. A D gene is named only where the DNA matches it firmly. Size is omitted from some rows. Given values are once, few, many or a class for expanded clones.

v_call: TRBV5-4
j_call: TRBJ1-2
clone_size: -
d_call: -
cdr3_aa: CASSLVRDRYGYTF
cdr3_nt: TGTGCCAGCAGCTTGGTGCGGGATCGGTATGGCTACACCTTC

v_call: TRBV6-1
j_call: TRBJ2-3
clone_size: -
d_call: TRBD2
cdr3_aa: CASSARLAGGGDTQYF
cdr3_nt: TGTGCCAGCAGTGCTCGACTAGCGGGGGGAGGGGATACGCAGTATTTT

v_call: TRBV5-6
j_call: TRBJ2-3
clone_size: -
d_call: TRBD1
cdr3_aa: CASSIRQGGTDTQYF
cdr3_nt: TGTGCCAGCAGCATACGACAGGGGGGCACAGATACGCAGTATTTT

v_call: TRBV27
j_call: TRBJ2-3
clone_size: -
d_call: -
cdr3_aa: CASRGFSTDTQYF
cdr3_nt: TGTGCCAGCAGGGGCTTTAGCACAGATACGCAGTATTTT

v_call: TRBV5-4
j_call: TRBJ1-2
clone_size: few
d_call: TRBD1
cdr3_aa: CASIAIGTGGSGYTF
cdr3_nt: TGTGCCAGCATTGCGATAGGAACAGGGGGCTCTGGCTACACCTTC

v_call: TRBV7-9
j_call: TRBJ2-2
clone_size: -
d_call: -
cdr3_aa: CAGTPPTEATGELFF
cdr3_nt: TGTGCCGGGACACCACCAACAGAGGCCACCGGGGAGCTGTTTTTT

v_call: TRBV11-2
j_call: TRBJ1-1
clone_size: -
d_call: -
cdr3_aa: CASSFGVSITEAFF
cdr3_nt: TGTGCCAGCAGCTTCGGGGTTTCCATCACTGAAGCTTTCTTT

v_call: TRBV19
j_call: TRBJ2-3
clone_size: -
d_call: -
cdr3_aa: CASSIDRRVEDTQYF
cdr3_nt: TGTGCCAGTAGTATCGATAGGAGAGTTGAGGATACGCAGTATTTT

v_call: TRBV15
j_call: TRBJ1-5
clone_size: once
d_call: -
cdr3_aa: CATSRTVNQPQHF
cdr3_nt: TGTGCCACCAGCAGGACAGTTAATCAGCCCCAGCATTTT

v_call: TRBV29-1
j_call: TRBJ2-1
clone_size: -
d_call: TRBD2
cdr3_aa: CSVEDLSGSGNEQFF
cdr3_nt: TGCAGCGTTGAAGATCTGAGCGGGAGTGGCAATGAGCAGTTCTTC

v_call: TRBV6-6
j_call: TRBJ2-1
clone_size: -
d_call: TRBD2
cdr3_aa: CASSIPASGSGEEQFF
cdr3_nt: TGTGCCAGCAGTATCCCCGCTAGCGGGAGCGGAGAGGAGCAGTTCTTC

v_call: TRBV19
j_call: TRBJ2-2
clone_size: -
d_call: TRBD1
cdr3_aa: CASQIGQGLWGVAGELFF
cdr3_nt: TGTGCCAGTCAGATAGGACAGGGGTTATGGGGGGTCGCCGGGGAGCTGTTTTTT

v_call: TRBV5-1
j_call: TRBJ2-4
clone_size: few
d_call: TRBD2
cdr3_aa: CASSLEVLESGGRVKNIQYF
cdr3_nt: TGCGCCAGCAGCTTGGAGGTCCTTGAAAGCGGGGGGCGGGTCAAAAACATTCAGTACTTC

v_call: TRBV4-2
j_call: TRBJ1-2
clone_size: few
d_call: -
cdr3_aa: CASHGGAGHGYTF
cdr3_nt: TGTGCCAGCCATGGGGGGGCCGGGCATGGCTACACCTTC

v_call: TRBV19
j_call: TRBJ2-3
clone_size: -
d_call: -
cdr3_aa: CASSWSAADTQYF
cdr3_nt: TGTGCCAGTAGTTGGAGTGCGGCAGATACGCAGTATTTT

v_call: TRBV6-5
j_call: TRBJ1-3
clone_size: -
d_call: -
cdr3_aa: CASSPDRLSGNTIYF
cdr3_nt: TGTGCCAGCAGCCCTGACAGGCTCTCTGGAAACACCATATATTTT

v_call: TRBV19
j_call: TRBJ1-1
clone_size: -
d_call: TRBD1
cdr3_aa: CASFNPQGDTEAFF
cdr3_nt: TGTGCCAGTTTTAACCCACAGGGGGACACTGAAGCTTTCTTT

v_call: TRBV11-2
j_call: TRBJ1-1
clone_size: -
d_call: -
cdr3_aa: CASSLGAGGDLNTEAFF
cdr3_nt: TGTGCCAGCAGCTTAGGGGCGGGGGGGGACTTGAACACTGAAGCTTTCTTT

v_call: TRBV7-9
j_call: TRBJ1-3
clone_size: -
d_call: -
cdr3_aa: CASSILRGRMEGRNTIYF
cdr3_nt: TGTGCCAGCAGCATTTTAAGGGGTCGGATGGAGGGGCGAAACACCATATATTTT

v_call: TRBV27
j_call: TRBJ1-2
clone_size: -
d_call: TRBD1
cdr3_aa: CASSIPGQGANYGYTF
cdr3_nt: TGTGCCAGCAGTATACCGGGACAGGGAGCTAACTATGGCTACACCTTC

v_call: TRBV11-2
j_call: TRBJ2-1
clone_size: -
d_call: TRBD1
cdr3_aa: CASRQTGANEQFF
cdr3_nt: TGTGCCAGCAGGCAGACAGGGGCAAATGAGCAGTTCTTC

v_call: TRBV6-6
j_call: TRBJ2-5
clone_size: once
d_call: -
cdr3_aa: CASSVEGETQYF
cdr3_nt: TGTGCCAGCAGTGTAGAGGGAGAGACCCAGTACTTC

v_call: TRBV18
j_call: TRBJ1-2
clone_size: few
d_call: TRBD1
cdr3_aa: CASSSGQNYGYTF
cdr3_nt: TGTGCCAGCTCATCGGGACAGAACTATGGCTACACCTTC

v_call: TRBV2
j_call: TRBJ2-3
clone_size: -
d_call: TRBD2
cdr3_aa: CASRGTSGIADTQYF
cdr3_nt: TGTGCCAGCAGGGGGACTAGCGGGATAGCAGATACGCAGTATTTT

v_call: TRBV6-4
j_call: TRBJ2-3
clone_size: few
d_call: TRBD2
cdr3_aa: CASSGSERDTDTQYF
cdr3_nt: TGTGCCAGCAGTGGAAGTGAGCGGGATACAGATACGCAGTATTTT

v_call: TRBV6-5
j_call: TRBJ1-5
clone_size: -
d_call: TRBD1
cdr3_aa: CASRQGFGQPQHF
cdr3_nt: TGTGCCAGCAGACAGGGGTTCGGGCAGCCCCAGCATTTT

v_call: TRBV11-3
j_call: TRBJ2-1
clone_size: few
d_call: TRBD1
cdr3_aa: CASSPGQANEQFF
cdr3_nt: TGTGCCAGCAGCCCGGGACAGGCCAATGAGCAGTTCTTC

v_call: TRBV6-5
j_call: TRBJ1-1
clone_size: -
d_call: -
cdr3_aa: CASSYSESNTEAFF
cdr3_nt: TGTGCCAGCAGTTACTCGGAGAGTAACACTGAAGCTTTCTTT

v_call: TRBV4-2
j_call: TRBJ2-2
clone_size: -
d_call: TRBD1
cdr3_aa: CASSQTTGNTGELFF
cdr3_nt: TGTGCCAGCAGCCAAACGACAGGGAACACCGGGGAGCTGTTTTTC

v_call: TRBV11-2
j_call: TRBJ2-1
clone_size: -
d_call: -
cdr3_aa: CASSLFGVSSYNEQFF
cdr3_nt: TGTGCCAGCAGCTTATTCGGGGTGAGCTCCTACAATGAGCAGTTCTTC

v_call: TRBV18
j_call: TRBJ1-1
clone_size: -
d_call: TRBD1
cdr3_aa: CASSGRLFTGVRTEAFF
cdr3_nt: TGTGCCAGCTCAGGGCGACTCTTCACAGGGGTCAGGACTGAAGCTTTCTTT

v_call: TRBV11-3
j_call: TRBJ2-1
clone_size: few
d_call: TRBD2
cdr3_aa: CASSQLAGDGDEQFF
cdr3_nt: TGTGCCAGCAGCCAACTAGCGGGAGACGGAGATGAGCAGTTCTTC

v_call: TRBV7-9
j_call: TRBJ1-2
clone_size: -
d_call: TRBD1
cdr3_aa: CASSYDVGQALF
cdr3_nt: TGTGCCAGCAGCTACGATGTAGGACAGGCACTCTTC

v_call: TRBV7-9
j_call: TRBJ2-1
clone_size: few
d_call: -
cdr3_aa: CASSLPGSRGSNEQFF
cdr3_nt: TGTGCCAGCAGCTTACCCGGGAGTAGGGGCTCAAATGAGCAGTTCTTC

v_call: TRBV6-4
j_call: TRBJ2-3
clone_size: once
d_call: TRBD2
cdr3_aa: CASSRTSSSTDTQYF
cdr3_nt: TGTGCCAGCAGTCGGACTAGCTCCTCCACAGATACGCAGTATTTT

v_call: TRBV11-2
j_call: TRBJ2-1
clone_size: -
d_call: TRBD1
cdr3_aa: CASRGQGSSYNEQFF
cdr3_nt: TGTGCCAGCAGGGGACAGGGGTCCTCCTACAATGAGCAGTTCTTC

v_call: TRBV2
j_call: TRBJ1-2
clone_size: -
d_call: TRBD1
cdr3_aa: CASSARDSSYGYTF
cdr3_nt: TGTGCCAGCAGTGCCCGGGACAGCTCTTATGGCTACACCTTC

v_call: TRBV28
j_call: TRBJ1-6
clone_size: -
d_call: TRBD1
cdr3_aa: CASRAPGTGGVPLHF
cdr3_nt: TGTGCCAGCAGGGCCCCCGGGACAGGGGGTGTACCCCTCCACTTT

v_call: TRBV6-1
j_call: TRBJ2-1
clone_size: -
d_call: TRBD2
cdr3_aa: CASNPLAGGLNEQFF
cdr3_nt: TGTGCCAGCAACCCACTAGCGGGAGGGCTAAATGAGCAGTTCTTC

v_call: TRBV28
j_call: TRBJ1-3
clone_size: once
d_call: TRBD1
cdr3_aa: CASSEAGTVRGNTIYF
cdr3_nt: TGTGCCAGCAGTGAAGCCGGGACAGTGAGGGGAAACACCATATATTTT

v_call: TRBV7-9
j_call: TRBJ2-5
clone_size: -
d_call: -
cdr3_aa: CASSSEASPQETQYF
cdr3_nt: TGTGCCAGCAGCTCGGAGGCCTCACCCCAAGAGACCCAGTACTTC

v_call: TRBV7-9
j_call: TRBJ1-1
clone_size: once
d_call: TRBD1
cdr3_aa: CASSPQLTGETEAFF
cdr3_nt: TGTGCCAGCAGCCCTCAACTGACAGGGGAAACTGAAGCTTTCTTT